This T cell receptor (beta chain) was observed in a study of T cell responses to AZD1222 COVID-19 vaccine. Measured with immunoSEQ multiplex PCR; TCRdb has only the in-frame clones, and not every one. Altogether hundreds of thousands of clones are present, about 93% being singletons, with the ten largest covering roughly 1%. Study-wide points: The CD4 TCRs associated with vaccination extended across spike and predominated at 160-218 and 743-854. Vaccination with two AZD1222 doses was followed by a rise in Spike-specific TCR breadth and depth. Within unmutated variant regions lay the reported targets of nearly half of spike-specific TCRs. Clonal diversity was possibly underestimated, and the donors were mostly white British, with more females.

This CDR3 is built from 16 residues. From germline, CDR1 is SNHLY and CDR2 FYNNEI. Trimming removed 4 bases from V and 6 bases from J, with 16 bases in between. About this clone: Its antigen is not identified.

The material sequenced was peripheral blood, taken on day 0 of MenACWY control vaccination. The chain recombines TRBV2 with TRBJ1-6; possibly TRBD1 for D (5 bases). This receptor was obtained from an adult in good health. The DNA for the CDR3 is TGTGCCAGCAGTGGGCCGGGGGGTCTAAGTAATTCACCCCTCCACTTT. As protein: CASSGPGGLSNSPLHF.